This TCR beta chain was sequenced for a study of blood T cells in healthy people across ages. Study-level results: No one knew whether donors had CMV, which possibly confounded expanded clonotype changes. Diversity estimates drawn from one million T cells were deemed underestimates. Strong correlation linked observed beta diversity and percent naive T cells.

The use of a sample-barcoded 5' primer and a J-beta primer mix characterized a second PCR of about 7 to 12 cycles. TCRdb processed the 5' RACE reads anew with MiXCR; each CDR3 protein has one entry. The table shows some 790,000 distinct CDR3 sequences, with 29% occurring only once. A note on this clonotype: The antigen is undetermined.

This CDR3 spans 12 amino acids. The germline V and J ends were trimmed by 0 bases and 8 bases, with 5 bases remaining between them. CDR1 and CDR2 from the germline V gene are KGHDR and SFDVKD. Total RNA, at least 5 micrograms per sample, was extracted from PBMCs. The rearrangement links TRBV24-1 to TRBJ2-3; D is undetermined. This sequence was found in an elderly woman in good health. Sequenced sample: blood. CDR3 nucleotide sequence: TGTGCCACCAGTGATTTGTGGGGTACGCAGTATTTT. Amino acids: CATSDLWGTQYF.